This TCR beta chain was profiled in a study of molecular identifiers for immune sequencing clone quantification (dated by TCRdb to 2017 to 2018). Notes on the research overall: In a replicate experiment, RNA from around 20,000 or 100,000 naive CD8 T cells was split into five aliquots, four of which were sequenced. The study was a methods study using CD8 T cells to benchmark molecular-identifier clustering-based TCR repertoire sequencing (MIDCIRS) and TCR RNA copy counting. Broader findings and caveats from the paper: The sizes of highly expanded clones could end up underestimated when identical TCR molecules share a barcode. The naive libraries included spiked-in Jurkat TCR RNA (roughly 11 copies' worth), and this RNA is not part of the donor repertoire. When barcode sub-clustering was omitted, TCR diversity was inflated by chimeric consensus sequences, with chimeras reaching as high as 47%. Spiked-in Jurkat TCR RNA equal to a single cell's worth was reported to be detectable even within 1,200,000 naive CD8 T cells. Modeling gave about 3.2 recovered TCR RNA copies per cell versus around 10 by digital PCR, implying about 30% capture efficiency. In CMV-specific effector cells, clones with more than 20 RNA copies accounted for over 97% of molecules, whereas in naive cells such clones accounted for under 1%.

CDR1 SSHAT and CDR2 FNYEAQ were looked up in the germline V gene (reference sequence). The CDR3 covers 16 residues, taking in both the cysteine and the phenylalanine. The only DNA kept is the CDR3, 48 bases in frame from the first base. Library preparation was by PCR. For sequencing, an Illumina HiSeq 4000 was employed. Bulk TCR libraries were made following a previously described method, with the TCR primers given in Table S5. Total RNA was purified with the Qiagen AllPrep DNA/RNA kit. Reads from multiple sequencing runs of the same library were pooled before analysis. Per the authors' processing: Reads were retained only if the reads had an exact TCR constant sequence, and the retained reads were trimmed to 150 nt and grouped according to their 12-nt molecular barcodes. Reads in each barcode group were sub-clustered using a 15% Levenshtein threshold, and a quality-weighted consensus sequence was built for each RNA molecule. Non-functional sequences were filtered out, along with any lower-count sequence sitting one edit away from another sequence. Based on a fit of two negative binomial distributions, barcode sub-clusters having less than 20% of the maximum read count were discarded. TCRdb trimmed the raw reads at Q25, called clones with MiXCR and kept productive beta chains. Duplicate CDR3 protein sequences are folded into a single record with the most common DNA and genes. The V and J calls and clone size come from TCRdb's table, not from the authors' own analysis. This sample has more than 50,000 distinct CDR3 sequences in its table, and over 15% of those were observed once. The ten largest account for approximately 1.5% of the sample.

Naive CD8 T cell libraries were made from approximately 20,000 to 1,000,000 sorted cells using 10%, 30% or 50% of purified RNA. Naive CD8 T cells, defined as CD8+CD4-CCR7+CD45RA+, were FACS-sorted into RLT Plus buffer on a BD FACSAria II. To test detection sensitivity, Jurkat RNA equivalent to approximately nine TCR copies was spiked into samples of roughly 20,000-1,100,000 naive CD8 T cells. CD8 T cells were enriched using RosetteSep CD8+ T Cell Enrichment Cocktail and Ficoll-Paque, and the enriched cells then underwent ACK red cell lysis. This clonotype was seen many times. Which antigen it targets is not known. The junction departs from germline at one end; a sequencing error may be responsible.

The chain couples TRBV7-7 to TRBJ2-7; a tentative D match to TRBD2 spans 5 bases. Input material: naive CD8+ T cells from blood, with Jurkat cell RNA spiked in. The cell subset or site label here, explained by the study, means: FACS-sorted CD8+CD4-CCR7+CD45RA+ naive T cells. The TCR comes from a human donor in good health. Some libraries in this study had Jurkat cell RNA spiked in. The bases are TGTGCTAGCAGCTTAGAGAGACCCGAAGAGGGCTACGAGCAGTACTTC. This yields the protein CASSLERPEEGYEQYF. Reference TRBV7-7 and TRBJ2-7 genes cover what lies past the CDR3, so the full variable domain is GAGVSQSPRYKVTKRGQDVTLRCDPISSHATLYWYQQALGQGPEFLTYFNYEAQPDKSGLPSDRFSAERPEGSISTLTIQRTEQRDSAMYRCASSLERPEEGYEQYFGPGTRLTVT.